This passage covers 10 T cell receptor beta chains from one sample sequenced in a study of blood T cell repertoires in COVID-19. Sequenced by immunoSEQ multiplex PCR; TCRdb stores in-frame clones only, minus some. The data show fewer than 250,000 clones, roughly nine tenths seen once. Sequencing was performed on peripheral blood. The receptors here all came from a man aged 35-49 years with acute or convalescent COVID-19.

This rearrangement joins TRBV3-1 (or the pseudogene TRBV3-2) to TRBJ2-7; 10 bases line up with TRBD2. This CDR3 comprises 14 residues. The V gene end was trimmed by 3 bases and the J gene end by 6 bases; junction bases not matched to a gene: 5. Germline values: CDR1 LGHDT, CDR2 YNNKEL (reference sequence). The CDR3 sequence is CASSQSGGEREQYF. CDR3 sequence (DNA): TGTGCCAGCAGCCAGAGCGGGGGGGAACGCGAGCAGTACTTC.

This clone has a single count. At one end, the junction sequence differs from germline, possibly due to a read error. V gene TRBV28 combines with J gene TRBJ2-7; the match to TRBD2 covers 7 bases. Per the germline V gene, CDR1 is MDHEN and CDR2 is SYDVKM. The CDR3 totals 14 residues. The DNA of the CDR3 is TGTGCCAGCAGTCCCGGGGGGTACGATCTCGTGCTGGACTTC. It encodes CASSPGGYDLVLDF.

The rearrangement joins TRBV6-6 to TRBJ1-1; the match to TRBD1 covers 9 bases. V was clipped by 6 bases and J by 4 bases; unmatched bases: 3. This CDR3 region has 13 residues. Germline lookup yields CDR1 MNHNY and CDR2 SVGAGI (reference sequence). The CDR3 nucleotides read TGTGCCAGCAGCGGGACAGGGAGCACTGAAGCTTTCTTT. Its translation: CASSGTGSTEAFF.

The chain uses TRBV11-3 and TRBJ2-1; TRBD2 matches at 8 bases. Trimming at V came to 1 base and at J to 8 bases, leaving 10 bases not matched to a gene. The germline V gene has CDR1 SGHNT and CDR2 YENEEA. This CDR3 region has 16 residues. The chain's CDR3 is CASSLASGLNLDEQFF. The CDR3 region has the DNA TGTGCCAGCAGCTTAGCTAGCGGGTTGAACTTGGATGAGCAGTTCTTC.

As concerns this clone: Other DNA variants within this sample encode the same CDR3. The gene calls are TRBV18 and TRBJ2-7; 7 nucleotides agree with TRBD2. CDR1 KGHSH and CDR2 LQKENI come from the germline V gene. V lost 3 bases, J lost 4 bases, and 6 bases stayed unmatched. CDR3 length: 14 amino acids. In nucleotides, the CDR3 is TGTGCCAGCTCACCTCCTCCGGGAGGTTACGAGCAGTACTTC. It is translated as CASSPPPGGYEQYF.

The chain recombines TRBV5-4 with TRBJ2-6; D uncertain. This CDR3 contains 15 residues. With 0 bases removed from V and 1 base from J, the gap between germline ends came to 5 bases. CDR1 and CDR2 (germline): SGHNT, YYREEE (reference sequence). Written as DNA, the CDR3 is TGTGCCAGCAGCTTGGTTCGGTCTGGGGCCAACGTCCTGACTTTC. It yields the protein CASSLVRSGANVLTF.

This clone occurred a few times. The chain recombines TRBV27 with TRBJ1-3, with TRBD1 identical over 7 bases. The CDR3 is 16 residues long. Germline V gene sequence: CDR1 MNHEY, CDR2 SMNVEV (reference sequence). The J segment lost 4 bases and the V segment lost 4 bases, leaving 10 bases of the junction unmatched. Here the CDR3 DNA reads TGTGCCAGCAGTTCCTATCCAGGGGGTGGAGGAAACACCATATATTTT. Amino acid sequence: CASSSYPGGGGNTIYF.

The genes are TRBV18 and TRBJ1-1; tentative D call: TRBD1 (5 bases). The length of the CDR3 is 15 residues. CDR1 and CDR2 from the germline V gene are KGHSH and LQKENI. Trimming stripped 3 bases from V and 4 bases from J, with 15 bases between. The CDR3 reads CASSPGGTPGTEAFF. In DNA form, the CDR3 reads TGTGCCAGCTCACCGGGGGGGACTCCTGGCACTGAAGCTTTCTTT. Full variable domain (outside the CDR3, taken from reference TRBV18 and TRBJ1-1): NAGVMQNPRHLVRRRGQEARLRCSPMKGHSHVYWYRQLPEEGLKFMVYLQKENIIDESGMPKERFSAEFPKEGPSILRIQQVVRGDSAAYFCASSPGGTPGTEAFFGQGTRLTVV.

This rearrangement joins TRBV7-9 to TRBJ2-7, with TRBD1 identical over 8 bases. Germline V CDR1 and CDR2: SEHNR, FQNEAQ (reference sequence). CDR3 length: 14 amino acids. Trimming took 5 bases from V and 3 from J; bases not matched to a gene: 6. In DNA form, the CDR3 reads TGTGCCAGCAGCCAAGGGACAGGTAACTACGAGCAGTACTTC. Its protein is CASSQGTGNYEQYF.

V and J are TRBV7-6 and TRBJ2-3, with 14 bases identical to TRBD2. CDR3 length: 18 amino acids. The V segment lost 5 bases and the J segment 4 bases; nucleotides outside the gene matches: 11. CDR1 SGHVS and CDR2 FNYEAQ come from the germline V gene. The CDR3 DNA is TGTGCCAGCAGCCCTAGGGGACTAGCGGGGGCCCCCCCAGATACGCAGTATTTT. The encoded protein is CASSPRGLAGAPPDTQYF.